Presented here are 7 T cell receptor beta chains from one specimen sequenced in a study of T cells expressing NK-cell markers. One entry per CDR3 protein, without DNA, is what TCRdb gives after re-calling the 5' RACE reads. Its table lists 550,000 to 600,000 distinct CDR3 sequences. The material sequenced was blood T cells: a sorted CD56 or NKG2C T cell subset, CD4+ or CD8+ T cells, or bulk PBMC T cells (not recorded which). These receptor sequences come from a man younger than 30 in good health.

The CDR3 spells CASSQGSVLAGVTDTQYF. V is TRBV14 and J is TRBJ2-3; there is no DNA to check the TCRdb D call of TRBD2. The CDR3 consists of 18 residues. Germline V gene sequence: CDR1 SGHDN, CDR2 FVKESK.

J is TRBJ2-2 and V is TRBV20-1; the D gene TCRdb calls, TRBD1, cannot be checked with no DNA. The germline V gene encodes CDR1 DFQATT and CDR2 SNEGSKA (reference sequence). The CDR3 has 14 residues. The CDR3 is CSASLGVITGELFF.

The V and J genes are TRBV28 and TRBJ2-7; without DNA, the TCRdb call of TRBD2 cannot be checked. Germline V gives CDR1 MDHEN, CDR2 SYDVKM. The CDR3 runs to 17 residues. The CDR3 reads CASSLPIALAVSYEQYF.

The CDR3 reads CASKADPSPNTGELFF. This chain connects TRBV2 to TRBJ2-2. CDR1 and CDR2 from the germline V gene are SNHLY and FYNNEI. This CDR3 comprises 16 residues.

This sequence joins TRBV12-3 or TRBV12-4 and TRBJ2-1; TCRdb returns TRBD1, unconfirmable since there is no DNA. This CDR3 has 14 amino acids. CDR3 amino acids: CASSLVRQINEQFF.

The rearrangement uses TRBV7-9 and TRBJ2-4; TCRdb reports TRBD1, a call that lacks DNA to check it against. Germline V lookup: CDR1 SEHNR, CDR2 FQNEAQ (reference sequence). CDR3 length equals 16 residues. The CDR3 spells CASSLKPGQGGNIQYF.

The rearrangement links TRBV4-1 to TRBJ2-1; TCRdb lists TRBD1, though no DNA is available to test this call. Germline values: CDR1 MGHRA, CDR2 YSYEKL. The CDR3 length is 16 residues. The CDR3 loop reads CASSQDQGQLVGEQFF.